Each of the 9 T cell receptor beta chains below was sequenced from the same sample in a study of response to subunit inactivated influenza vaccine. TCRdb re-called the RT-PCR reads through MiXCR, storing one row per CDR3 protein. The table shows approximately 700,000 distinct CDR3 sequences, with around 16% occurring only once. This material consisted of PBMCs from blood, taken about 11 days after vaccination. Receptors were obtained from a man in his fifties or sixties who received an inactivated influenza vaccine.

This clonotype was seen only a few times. CDR3 in DNA: TGTGCCATCAGTGAGTCCCAACTAGCAGTCAATGAGCAGTTCTTC. This encodes CAISESQLAVNEQFF. This chain uses TRBV10-3 with TRBJ2-1, with D maybe TRBD2 (6 bases). This CDR3 is built from 15 residues. Trimming removed 0 bases from V and 6 bases from J, with 12 bases in between. Germline lookup yields CDR1 ENHRY and CDR2 SYGVKD.

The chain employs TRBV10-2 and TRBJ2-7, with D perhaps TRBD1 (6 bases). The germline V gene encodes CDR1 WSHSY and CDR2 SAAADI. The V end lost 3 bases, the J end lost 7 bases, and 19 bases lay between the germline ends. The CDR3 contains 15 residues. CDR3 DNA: TGCGCCAGCAGTGAACTCGGGACAAGGACTGGTGAGCAGTACTTC. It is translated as CASSELGTRTGEQYF.

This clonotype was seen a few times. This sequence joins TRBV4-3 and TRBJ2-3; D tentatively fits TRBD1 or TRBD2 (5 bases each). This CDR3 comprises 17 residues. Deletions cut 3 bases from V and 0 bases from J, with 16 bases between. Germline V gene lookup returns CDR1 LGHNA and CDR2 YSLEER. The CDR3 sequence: CASSHAIGTTSTDTQYF. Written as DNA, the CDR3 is TGCGCCAGCAGCCACGCAATAGGGACCACTAGCACAGATACGCAGTATTTT.

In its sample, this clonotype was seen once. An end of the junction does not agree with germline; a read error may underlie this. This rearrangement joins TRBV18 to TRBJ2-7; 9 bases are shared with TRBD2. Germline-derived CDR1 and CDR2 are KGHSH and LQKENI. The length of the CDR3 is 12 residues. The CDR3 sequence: CASSPDSGGSSF. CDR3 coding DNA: TGTGCCAGCTCACCAGATAGCGGGGGCTCCTCCTTC.

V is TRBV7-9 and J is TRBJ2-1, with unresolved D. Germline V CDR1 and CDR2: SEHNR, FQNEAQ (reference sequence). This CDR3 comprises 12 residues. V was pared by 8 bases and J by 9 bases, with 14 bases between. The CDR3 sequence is CASEGKIGEQFF. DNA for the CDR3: TGTGCCAGCGAAGGGAAGATCGGTGAGCAGTTCTTC.

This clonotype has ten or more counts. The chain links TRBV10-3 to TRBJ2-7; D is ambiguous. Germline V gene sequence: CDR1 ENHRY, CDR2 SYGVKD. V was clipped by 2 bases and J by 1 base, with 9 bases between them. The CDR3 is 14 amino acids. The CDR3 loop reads CAISEPFSSYEQYF. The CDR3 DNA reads TGTGCCATCAGTGAGCCCTTTAGTTCCTACGAGCAGTACTTC.

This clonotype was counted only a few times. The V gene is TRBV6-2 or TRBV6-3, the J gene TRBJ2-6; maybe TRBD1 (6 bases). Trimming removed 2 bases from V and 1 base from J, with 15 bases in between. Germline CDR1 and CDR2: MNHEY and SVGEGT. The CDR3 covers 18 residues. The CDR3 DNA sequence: TGTGCCAGCAGTTACGAGGGACACGAGGTTTCTGGGGCCAACGTCCTGACTTTC. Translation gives CASSYEGHEVSGANVLTF.

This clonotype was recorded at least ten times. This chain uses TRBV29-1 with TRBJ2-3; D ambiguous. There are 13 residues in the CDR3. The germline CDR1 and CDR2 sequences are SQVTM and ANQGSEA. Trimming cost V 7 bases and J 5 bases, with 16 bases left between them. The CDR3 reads CSARSRAGDTQYF. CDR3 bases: TGCAGCGCCAGGTCCCGGGCCGGAGATACGCAGTATTTT.

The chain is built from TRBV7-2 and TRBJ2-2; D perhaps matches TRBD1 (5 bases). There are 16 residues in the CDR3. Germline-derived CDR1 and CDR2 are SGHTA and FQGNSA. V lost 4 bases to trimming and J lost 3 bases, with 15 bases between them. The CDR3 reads CASSSQGLRDTGELFF. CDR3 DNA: TGTGCCAGCAGCTCCCAGGGTTTAAGAGACACCGGGGAGCTGTTTTTT.